Below, 19 T cell receptor beta chains from the same sample are listed, as sequenced in a study of blood T cell repertoires in COVID-19. Generated by immunoSEQ multiplex PCR, the TCRdb table keeps only in-frame clones and is missing some. Among a few hundred thousand clones listed, about four fifths were seen once. Sequences were obtained from peripheral blood. The receptors here all came from a woman aged 18-29 years with acute or convalescent COVID-19.

This clone is a singleton in its sample. The germline gene is not matched at one end of the junction; a read error may be the cause. The chain employs TRBV7-7 and TRBJ2-1; TRBD2 matches 7 bases. The CDR3 spans 13 residues. Per germline, CDR1 SSHAT and CDR2 FNYEAQ (reference sequence). The CDR3 reads CASSLGTNNEQFF. The DNA of the CDR3 is TGTGCTAGCAGCTTAGGGACTAACAATGAGCAGTTCTTC.

The chain joins TRBV30 to TRBJ2-1; 9 positions match TRBD2. Germline CDR1 and CDR2: GTSNPN and SVGIG (reference sequence). The junction had 9 bases not matched to a gene; V was cut back by 6 bases and J by 0 bases. CDR3 length: 16 amino acids. The CDR3 nucleotides are TGTGCCTGCAGCAGCGGGGGGCGGAGCTCCTACAATGAGCAGTTCTTC. Its translation is CACSSGGRSSYNEQFF.

The chain recombines TRBV4-3 with TRBJ1-4; perhaps TRBD1 as D (6 bases). The germline V gene encodes CDR1 LGHNA and CDR2 YSLEER. V lost 2 bases to trimming and J lost 6 bases, with 19 bases between them. The CDR3 loop spans 17 amino acids. This chain's CDR3 is CASSQSPLGALYEKLFF. The DNA of the CDR3 is TGCGCCAGCAGCCAATCCCCGTTGGGGGCACTGTATGAAAAACTGTTTTTT.

Concerning this clone itself: Other DNA sequences within the sample encode an identical CDR3. The V gene is TRBV12-3 or TRBV12-4, the J gene TRBJ1-5, with unresolved D. The CDR3 totals 13 residues. The V gene lost 7 bases and the J gene lost 2 bases, with 9 bases spanning the gap. The CDR3 region is CASTRGGNQPQHF. In nucleotides, the CDR3 is TGTGCCAGCACCCGCGGGGGCAATCAGCCCCAGCATTTT.

V is TRBV28 and J is TRBJ2-7; 7 positions match TRBD1. The CDR3 is 14 residues long. The J segment lost 4 bases and the V segment lost 5 bases, leaving 8 bases of the junction unmatched. From germline, CDR1 is MDHEN and CDR2 SYDVKM. The CDR3 reads CASSINRGTYEQYF. The CDR3 bases are TGTGCCAGCAGTATCAACAGGGGAACATACGAGCAGTACTTC. The complete variable domain, with remaining parts taken from reference TRBV28 and TRBJ2-7, reads DVKVTQSSRYLVKRTGEKVFLECVQDMDHENMFWYRQDPGLGLRLIYFSYDVKMKEKGDIPEGYSVSREKKERFSLILESASTNQTSMYLCASSINRGTYEQYFGPGTRLTVT.

The rearrangement joins TRBV6-2 or TRBV6-3 to TRBJ1-2, with D possibly TRBD1 on 5 matching bases. Per the germline V gene, CDR1 is MNHEY and CDR2 is SVGEGT. The CDR3 covers 13 residues. Trimming left V 4 bases short and J 6 bases short, with 12 bases between. For the CDR3, the DNA is TGTGCCAGCAGTTGGGGCCTCAGGGATGGCTACACCTTC. It specifies CASSWGLRDGYTF.

This sequence joins TRBV28 and TRBJ2-7, with D tentatively TRBD2 (6 bases). The ends were cut back, 8 bases at V and 0 bases at J, with 14 bases in the middle. The CDR3 has 14 residues. Germline V gives CDR1 MDHEN, CDR2 SYDVKM. CDR3 sequence: CASLLGGSSYEQYF. The CDR3 nucleotides are TGTGCCAGCCTCCTAGGAGGGAGCTCCTACGAGCAGTACTTC.

This rearrangement joins TRBV5-8 to TRBJ2-1, with 7 bases lining up with TRBD1. The germline V gene has CDR1 SGHTS and CDR2 YDEGEE. The CDR3 extends over 14 amino acids. The J segment lost 6 bases and the V segment lost 0 bases, leaving 3 bases of the junction unmatched. CDR3 bases: TGTGCCAGCAGCTTGGGACAGGGTTTCAATGAGCAGTTCTTC. Protein: CASSLGQGFNEQFF.

The V and J genes are TRBV19 and TRBJ2-1, with 9 nucleotides matching TRBD2. CDR1 is LNHDA and CDR2 is SQIVND in the germline V gene (reference sequence). This CDR3 comprises 15 residues. V lost 7 bases to trimming and J lost 7 bases; unmatched junction nucleotides: 11. CDR3 DNA sequence: TGTGCCAGTACCGATCTGCGGGAGGGCCATAATGAGCAGTTCTTC. Encoded protein: CASTDLREGHNEQFF.

This clone was counted once. This chain uses TRBV4-2 with TRBJ2-1, with a tentative D call TRBD2 (5 bases). Germline-derived CDR1 and CDR2 are LGHNA and YNFKEQ. V was trimmed by 0 bases and J by 9 bases, leaving 12 bases between them. This CDR3 is built from 14 residues. The CDR3 reads CASSQDQVEGEQFF. The CDR3 DNA follows: TGTGCCAGCAGCCAAGATCAGGTAGAGGGTGAGCAGTTCTTC.

The table lists this clone with a few counts. V is TRBV7-9 and J is TRBJ2-1, with 8 bases matching TRBD2. Trimming at V came to 1 base and at J to 6 bases, leaving 14 bases not matched to a gene. CDR1 is SEHNR and CDR2 is FQNEAQ in the germline V gene (reference sequence). This CDR3 region has 18 residues. DNA of the CDR3: TGTGCCAGCAGCTTAGGAACGGGTGGGCTAGCGGGTCCCAATGAGCAGTTCTTC. Translation: CASSLGTGGLAGPNEQFF.

The J gene is TRBJ1-1, the V gene TRBV2; 7 nucleotides line up with TRBD1. CDR3 length equals 14 residues. Germline loops: CDR1 SNHLY, CDR2 FYNNEI. J lost 6 bases, V lost 3 bases, and 7 bases had no gene match. The DNA of the CDR3 is TGTGCCAGCAGTGACGACAGGGACGGCCCTGAAGCTTTCTTT. Translation gives CASSDDRDGPEAFF. Combining the CDR3 with reference TRBV2 and TRBJ1-1 gives the whole variable domain EPEVTQTPSHQVTQMGQEVILRCVPISNHLYFYWYRQILGQKVEFLVSFYNNEISEKSEIFDDQFSVERPDGSNFTLKIRSTKLEDSAMYFCASSDDRDGPEAFFGQGTRLTVV.

This chain links TRBV5-4 with TRBJ2-7; 9 bases fit TRBD2. CDR1 and CDR2 (germline): SGHNT, YYREEE (reference sequence). This CDR3 is 15 amino acids long. The trim removed 0 bases at V and 5 bases at J, leaving 6 bases unmatched. The DNA for the CDR3 is TGTGCCAGCAGCTTGGCAGCGGGAGGTTCTGACGAGCAGTACTTC. Amino acids: CASSLAAGGSDEQYF.

This clone was recorded only once. The chain uses TRBV30 and TRBJ1-1; tentative D call: TRBD1 (5 bases). V lost 3 bases to trimming and J lost 4 bases, with 15 bases between them. This CDR3 contains 14 residues. Germline V gene data show CDR1 as GTSNPN and CDR2 as SVGIG (reference sequence). The CDR3 is CAWSLGGSGTEAFF. As DNA, the CDR3 is TGTGCCTGGAGCCTGGGGGGGTCGGGCACTGAAGCTTTCTTT. The full variable domain, rest sourced from reference TRBV30 and TRBJ1-1, is SQTIHQWPATLVQPVGSPLSLECTVEGTSNPNLYWYRQAAGRGLQLLFYSVGIGQISSEVPQNLSASRPQDRQFILSSKKLLLSDSGFYLCAWSLGGSGTEAFFGQGTRLTVV.

The chain has TRBV5-6 and TRBJ2-2; D uncertain. The CDR3 has 15 residues. The germline V gene has CDR1 SGHDT and CDR2 YYEEEE. With 4 bases removed from V and 8 bases from J, the gap between germline ends came to 18 bases. In nucleotides, the CDR3 is TGTGCCAGCAGCCTCGCCGCAGTCCAACCGGGGGAGCTGTTTTTT. The encoded protein is CASSLAAVQPGELFF.

The chain uses TRBV5-1 and TRBJ2-5; 9 positions match TRBD1. Germline values: CDR1 SGHRS, CDR2 YFSETQ. The CDR3 runs to 15 residues. With 5 bases clipped from V and 2 bases from J, the junction kept 7 bases outside the gene matches. The CDR3 DNA reads TGCGCCAGCAGAGCCGGGACAGGGATGCAAGAGACCCAGTACTTC. Its translation is CASRAGTGMQETQYF. Full variable domain (outside the CDR3, taken from reference TRBV5-1 and TRBJ2-5): KAGVTQTPRYLIKTRGQQVTLSCSPISGHRSVSWYQQTPGQGLQFLFEYFSETQRNKGNFPGRFSGRQFSNSRSEMNVSTLELGDSALYLCASRAGTGMQETQYFGPGTRLLVL.

This chain connects TRBV4-3 to TRBJ2-7, with TRBD2 as a possible D gene (6 bases). CDR1 and CDR2 from the germline V gene are LGHNA and YSLEER. Trimming left V 1 base short and J 0 bases short, with 7 bases between. The CDR3 runs to 14 residues. CDR3 bases: TGCGCCAGCAGCCAAGCGCGGGACTCCTACGAGCAGTACTTC. Translating gives CASSQARDSYEQYF.

The chain recombines TRBV7-9 with TRBJ2-7; 9 bases line up with TRBD2. CDR1 is SEHNR and CDR2 is FQNEAQ in the germline V gene (reference sequence). There are 15 residues in the CDR3. J was trimmed by 9 bases and V by 1 base; bases with no gene match: 10. The CDR3 sequence is CASSLGASGDHPQYF. In nucleotides, the CDR3 is TGTGCCAGCAGCTTAGGGGCTAGCGGGGACCACCCGCAGTACTTC.

This clone showed up just a few times. V gene TRBV28 combines with J gene TRBJ1-5, with 9 positions matching TRBD1. Germline loops: CDR1 MDHEN, CDR2 SYDVKM. V lost 6 bases to trimming and J lost 0 bases; unmatched junction nucleotides: 6. There are 16 residues in the CDR3. The DNA of the CDR3 is TGTGCCAGCAGCCCGGGACAGGGATTTAGCAATCAGCCCCAGCATTTT. This encodes CASSPGQGFSNQPQHF.